The source of this TCR beta chain is a study of T cells after yellow fever vaccination. Production of TCR cDNA was by 5'RACE template switching, which also added a universal primer site and UMIs. TCRdb ran MiXCR on the 5' RACE reads and lists one entry per CDR3 protein. The sample lists around 610,000 distinct CDR3 sequences, roughly 13% occurring once. The CDR3 sequence is 15 residues long. V trimming: 1 base; J trimming: 5 bases; junction bases outside the gene matches: 2. From germline, CDR1 is SGHRS and CDR2 YFSETQ. This clonotype was counted only a few times. Its antigen is as yet unknown. Notes on the study in general: Across the CD4 and CD8 compartments, a small share of clonotypes was present in both. Subsequent to the booster, the majority of primary-vaccination clones reappeared (roughly 95% CD4, approximately 85% CD8).

The J gene is TRBJ2-1, the V gene TRBV5-1; 11 bases line up with TRBD2. The sequenced sample was PBMCs, obtained on the day of the yellow fever booster vaccination. The source is a man aged 25-45 years who received the YFV17D yellow fever vaccine. CDR3: CASSLLLAGDNEQFF. CDR3 nucleotides: TGCGCCAGCAGCTTGTTACTAGCGGGAGACAATGAGCAGTTCTTC. Drawing the rest from reference TRBV5-1 and TRBJ2-1, the complete variable domain is KAGVTQTPRYLIKTRGQQVTLSCSPISGHRSVSWYQQTPGQGLQFLFEYFSETQRNKGNFPGRFSGRQFSNSRSEMNVSTLELGDSALYLCASSLLLAGDNEQFFGPGTRLTVL.